A selection of T cell receptor beta chains follows, all from one sample in a study of cytomegalovirus exposure and HLA in healthy donors. TCRdb's table, derived via immunoSEQ multiplex PCR, lists solely in-frame clones and lacks some. The sample carries about 85,000 clones, less than 80% recorded once. The sequencing input was PBMCs. These receptor sequences come from a man younger than 40 in good health and CMV-seronegative. The CDR3 runs from the conserved cysteine through the conserved F or W. The D gene is left open where the match is weak. Rows give clone size only sometimes, using once, few, many, or a class for an expanded clone.

d_call j_call v_call clone_size cdr3_nt cdr3_aa
- TRBJ1-2 TRBV9 - TGTGCCAGCAGCGTAGAACCGGGGTCTGACTATGGCTACACCTTC CASSVEPGSDYGYTF
TRBD2 TRBJ2-7 TRBV29-1 - TGCAGCGCGAGGACTAGCGGCACCTACGAGCAGTACTTC CSARTSGTYEQYF
- TRBJ2-3 TRBV5-4 few TGTGCCAGCAGCTTCCCTTCCGACAGCAATACGCAGTATTTT CASSFPSDSNTQYF
TRBD1 TRBJ1-6 TRBV6-6 - TGTGCCAGCAGTTACTCCGGGACAGGGGATTCACCCCTCCACTTT CASSYSGTGDSPLHF
- TRBJ1-1 TRBV28 - TGTGCCAGCAGTTTATCAGGATTCGAAGCTTTCTTT CASSLSGFEAFF
TRBD1 TRBJ1-4 TRBV2 - TGTGCCAGCAGGGGACAGGAAAAACTGTTTTTT CASRGQEKLFF
- TRBJ2-7 TRBV7-9 - TGTGCCAGCAGCTTATCCAGTAACGAGCAGTACTTC CASSLSSNEQYF
TRBD1 TRBJ2-5 TRBV4-1 few TGCGCCAGCAGCCAAGGGGGCCCGGGACAGGGACTAGAGACCCAGTACTTC CASSQGGPGQGLETQYF
TRBD1 TRBJ1-4 TRBV9 - TGTGCCAGCAGCGCAGGGACAGGCCATAATGAAAAACTGTTTTTT CASSAGTGHNEKLFF
TRBD1 TRBJ1-2 TRBV7-8 - TGTGCCAGCAGCGCTAATGCCGACAGGGGGAACTATGGCTACACCTTC CASSANADRGNYGYTF
- TRBJ1-1 TRBV5-1 - TGCGCCAGCAGCTTGGCTTTGACGGGTACTAGGAACACTGAAGCTTTCTTT CASSLALTGTRNTEAFF
- TRBJ2-5 TRBV9 - TGTGCCAGCAGCGCGCCTGGCGATAGAGGTTTCGTAAGGGAGACCCAGTACTTC CASSAPGDRGFVRETQYF
TRBD1 TRBJ1-6 TRBV30 once TGTGCCTGGAGAGGGACAGGGAGTAATTCACCCCTCCACTTT CAWRGTGSNSPLHF
- TRBJ2-7 TRBV19 few TGTGCCAGTAGGAAACAATCGGGCGAGCAGTACTTC CASRKQSGEQYF
TRBD2 TRBJ2-5 TRBV4-1 - TGCGCCAGCAGCTCCCTAGGGAGCGGGGCATTTTCACAAGAGACCCAGTACTTC CASSSLGSGAFSQETQYF
TRBD2 TRBJ2-7 TRBV30 - TGTGCCTGGGCCGGGACTAGCTCGGGTGAGCAGTACTTC CAWAGTSSGEQYF
- TRBJ2-7 TRBV7-9 few TGTGCCAGCAGCTTAGCGTCGGGACACCACTCCTACGAGCAGTACTTC CASSLASGHHSYEQYF
- TRBJ1-1 TRBV11-3 - TGTGCCAGCAGCTTAGACAGAAACACTGAAGCTTTCTTT CASSLDRNTEAFF
- TRBJ1-6 TRBV9 once TGTGCCAGCAGGGGAGGGGGGGCCCAGGGGAATAATTCACCCCTCCACTTT CASRGGGAQGNNSPLHF
- TRBJ1-1 TRBV18 once TGTGCCAGCTCACCAGGGTGGGGCGGGGAGTCCGAAGCTTTCTTT CASSPGWGGESEAFF
TRBD2 TRBJ2-1 TRBV27 - TGTGCCAGCAGTCCGGGGACTAGCGGGAGGGTTACCTACAATGAGCAGTTCTTC CASSPGTSGRVTYNEQFF
- TRBJ1-2 TRBV28 few TGTGCCACGAGCCAATTGACAGGCCCAAACTATGGCTACACCTTC CATSQLTGPNYGYTF
TRBD2 TRBJ2-1 TRBV4-3 few TGCGCCAGCAGCCAAGACCGGGCGGGGGGGCTATTAGGTGAGCAGTTCTTC CASSQDRAGGLLGEQFF
- TRBJ2-7 TRBV6-5 - TGTGCCAGCAGCCCCGAACAGGAATCAGCCTACGAGCAGTACTTC CASSPEQESAYEQYF
- TRBJ2-5 TRBV6-4 - TGTGCCAACAGCATAGGGGGTGTGGAGACCCAGTACTTC CANSIGGVETQYF
TRBD2 TRBJ2-3 TRBV27 - TGTGCCAGCGGGGCTAGCGGGGGGGGCCCAGATACGCAGTATTTT CASGASGGGPDTQYF
- TRBJ1-6 TRBV18 - TGTGCCAGCTCACCACTCCAGACAGCTAATTCACCCCTCCACTTT CASSPLQTANSPLHF
TRBD1 TRBJ1-5 TRBV28 - TGTGCCAGCAGTTTAGGGACAGGAGGTCAGCCCCAGCATTTT CASSLGTGGQPQHF
- TRBJ2-3 TRBV12-2 - TGTGCAAGTCGCTTAGGGCGTAGCGGGATCTCAGATACGCAGTATTTT CASRLGRSGISDTQYF
TRBD2 TRBJ2-7 TRBV25-1 - TGTGCCAGCAGTGATTCGGGGGGTGGGTCCTACGAGCAGTACTTC CASSDSGGGSYEQYF